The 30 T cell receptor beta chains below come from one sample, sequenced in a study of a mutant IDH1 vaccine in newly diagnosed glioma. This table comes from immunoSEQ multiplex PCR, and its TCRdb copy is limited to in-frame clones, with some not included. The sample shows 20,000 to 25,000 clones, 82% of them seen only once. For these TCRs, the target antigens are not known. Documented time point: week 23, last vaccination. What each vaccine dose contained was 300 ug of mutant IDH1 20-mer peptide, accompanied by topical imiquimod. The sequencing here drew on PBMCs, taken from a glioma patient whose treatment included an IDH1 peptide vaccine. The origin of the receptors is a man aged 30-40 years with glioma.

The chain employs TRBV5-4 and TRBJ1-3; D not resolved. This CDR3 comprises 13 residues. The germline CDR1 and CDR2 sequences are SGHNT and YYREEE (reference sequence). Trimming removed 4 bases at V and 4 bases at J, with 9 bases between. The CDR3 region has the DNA TGTGCCAGCAGCCGACCGTCCGGAAACACCATATATTTT. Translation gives CASSRPSGNTIYF.

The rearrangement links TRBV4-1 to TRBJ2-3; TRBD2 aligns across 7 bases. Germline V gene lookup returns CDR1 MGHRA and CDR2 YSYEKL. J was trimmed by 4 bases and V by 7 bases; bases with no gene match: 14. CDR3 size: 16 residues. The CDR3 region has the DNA TGCGCCAGCAAGCACTCGGACGGCGGGAGCTCAGATACGCAGTATTTT. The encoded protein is CASKHSDGGSSDTQYF.

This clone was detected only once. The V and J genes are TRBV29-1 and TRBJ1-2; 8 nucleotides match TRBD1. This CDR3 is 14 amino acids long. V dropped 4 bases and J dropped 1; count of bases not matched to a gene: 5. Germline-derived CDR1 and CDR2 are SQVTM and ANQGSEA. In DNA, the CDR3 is TGCAGCGTTGTTAGGACAGGGTATAACTATGGCTACACCTTC. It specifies CSVVRTGYNYGYTF.

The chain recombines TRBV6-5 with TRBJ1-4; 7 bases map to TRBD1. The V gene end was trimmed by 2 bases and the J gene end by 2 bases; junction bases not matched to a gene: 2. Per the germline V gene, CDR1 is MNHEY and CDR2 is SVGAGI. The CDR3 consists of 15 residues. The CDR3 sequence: CASSYGGQTNEKLFF. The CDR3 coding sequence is TGTGCCAGCAGTTACGGGGGACAGACTAATGAAAAACTGTTTTTT.

DNA for the CDR3: TGCAGCGTTGTAAGCGGGAGGGCGGTCCACGAGCAGTACTTC. Amino acids: CSVVSGRAVHEQYF. The V and J genes are TRBV29-1 and TRBJ2-7; 10 bases map to TRBD2. The CDR3 covers 14 residues. Germline CDR1 and CDR2: SQVTM and ANQGSEA. V was clipped by 4 bases and J by 5 bases; unmatched bases: 8.

The CDR3 region has the DNA TGCGCCAGCAGCTTGGGGGCGGGCTCTGCCACAGATACGCAGTATTTT. Its protein product is CASSLGAGSATDTQYF. The rearrangement joins TRBV5-1 to TRBJ2-3; possibly TRBD2 for D (5 bases). Germline lookup yields CDR1 SGHRS and CDR2 YFSETQ. The CDR3 consists of 16 residues. V lost 0 bases and J lost 2, with 13 bases in between. The entire variable domain, with the rest obtained from reference TRBV5-1 and TRBJ2-3, is as follows: KAGVTQTPRYLIKTRGQQVTLSCSPISGHRSVSWYQQTPGQGLQFLFEYFSETQRNKGNFPGRFSGRQFSNSRSEMNVSTLELGDSALYLCASSLGAGSATDTQYFGPGTRLTVL.

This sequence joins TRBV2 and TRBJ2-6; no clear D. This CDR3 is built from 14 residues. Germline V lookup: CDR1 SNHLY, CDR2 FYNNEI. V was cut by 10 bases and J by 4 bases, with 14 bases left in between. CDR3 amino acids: CAMGARTGANVLTF. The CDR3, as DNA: TGTGCCATGGGCGCCAGGACCGGGGCCAACGTCCTGACTTTC.

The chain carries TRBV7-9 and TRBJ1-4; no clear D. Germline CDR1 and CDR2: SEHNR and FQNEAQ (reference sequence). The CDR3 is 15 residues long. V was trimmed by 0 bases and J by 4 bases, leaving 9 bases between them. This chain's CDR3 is CASSLAEEGNEKLFF. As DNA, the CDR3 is TGTGCCAGCAGCTTAGCGGAGGAGGGTAATGAAAAACTGTTTTTT.

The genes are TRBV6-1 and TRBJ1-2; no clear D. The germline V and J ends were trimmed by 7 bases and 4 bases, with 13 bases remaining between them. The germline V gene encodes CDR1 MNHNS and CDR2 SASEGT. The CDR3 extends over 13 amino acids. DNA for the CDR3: TGTGCCAGCAAACCGGTCCAGTCCTATGGCTACACCTTC. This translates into CASKPVQSYGYTF.

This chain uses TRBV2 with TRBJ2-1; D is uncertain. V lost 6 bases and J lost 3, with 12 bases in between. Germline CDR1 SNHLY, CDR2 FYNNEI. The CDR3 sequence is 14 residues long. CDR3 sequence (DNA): TGTGCCAGCAGCTCCATTGACGGCTACAATGAGCAGTTCTTC. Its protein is CASSSIDGYNEQFF.

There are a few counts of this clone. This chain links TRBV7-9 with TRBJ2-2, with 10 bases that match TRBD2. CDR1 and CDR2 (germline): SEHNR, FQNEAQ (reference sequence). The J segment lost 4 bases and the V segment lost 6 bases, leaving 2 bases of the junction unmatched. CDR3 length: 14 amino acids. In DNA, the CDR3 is TGTGCCAGCAGGACTAGCGGGTTCACCGGGGAGCTGTTTTTT. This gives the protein CASRTSGFTGELFF. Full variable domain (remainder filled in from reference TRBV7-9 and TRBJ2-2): DTGVSQNPRHKITKRGQNVTFRCDPISEHNRLYWYRQTLGQGPEFLTYFQNEAQLEKSRLLSDRFSAERPKGSFSTLEIQRTEQGDSAMYLCASRTSGFTGELFFGEGSRLTVL.

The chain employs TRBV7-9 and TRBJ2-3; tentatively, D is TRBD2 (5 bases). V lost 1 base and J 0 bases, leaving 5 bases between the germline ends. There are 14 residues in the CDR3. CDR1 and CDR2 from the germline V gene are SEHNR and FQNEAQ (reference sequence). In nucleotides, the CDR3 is TGTGCCAGCAGCTTAGGACTAAGCACAGATACGCAGTATTTT. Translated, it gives CASSLGLSTDTQYF.

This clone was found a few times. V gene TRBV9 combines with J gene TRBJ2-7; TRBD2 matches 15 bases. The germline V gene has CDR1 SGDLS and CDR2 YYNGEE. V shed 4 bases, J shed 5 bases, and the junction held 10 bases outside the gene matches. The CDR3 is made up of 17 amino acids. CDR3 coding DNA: TGTGCCAGCAGCCCCTTCCGGACTAGCGGGAGGGCCAACGAGCAGTACTTC. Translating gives CASSPFRTSGRANEQYF.

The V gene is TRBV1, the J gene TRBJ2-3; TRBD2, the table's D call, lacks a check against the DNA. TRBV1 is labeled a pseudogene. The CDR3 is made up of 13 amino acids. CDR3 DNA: TGCACCAGCAGCCATATTCCCCGGGGTACGCAGTATTTT. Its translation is CTSSHIPRGTQYF.

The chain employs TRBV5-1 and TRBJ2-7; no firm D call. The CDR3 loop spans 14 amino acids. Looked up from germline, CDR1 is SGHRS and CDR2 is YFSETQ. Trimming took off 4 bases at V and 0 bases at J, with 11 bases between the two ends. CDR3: CASSKGLDSYEQYF. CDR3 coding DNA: TGCGCCAGCAGCAAAGGGTTAGACTCCTACGAGCAGTACTTC.

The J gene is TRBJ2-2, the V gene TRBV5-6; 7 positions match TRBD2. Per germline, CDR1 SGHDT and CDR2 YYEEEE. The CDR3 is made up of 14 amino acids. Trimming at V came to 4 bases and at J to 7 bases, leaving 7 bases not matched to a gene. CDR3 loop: CASSDTSDIGELFF. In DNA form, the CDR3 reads TGTGCCAGCAGCGATACTAGCGACATCGGGGAGCTGTTTTTT.

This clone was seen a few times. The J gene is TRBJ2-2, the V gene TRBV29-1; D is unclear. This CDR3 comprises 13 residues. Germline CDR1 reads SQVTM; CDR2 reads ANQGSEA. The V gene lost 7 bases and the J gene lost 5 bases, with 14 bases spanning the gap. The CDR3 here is CSGMSSRTGELFF. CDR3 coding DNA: TGCAGCGGCATGAGCTCGAGGACCGGGGAGCTGTTTTTT.

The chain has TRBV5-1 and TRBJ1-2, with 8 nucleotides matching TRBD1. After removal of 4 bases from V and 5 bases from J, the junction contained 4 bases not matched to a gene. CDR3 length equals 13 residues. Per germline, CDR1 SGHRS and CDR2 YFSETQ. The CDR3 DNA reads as TGCGCCAGCAGCCGGGACAGGACTTATGGCTACACCTTC. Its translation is CASSRDRTYGYTF.

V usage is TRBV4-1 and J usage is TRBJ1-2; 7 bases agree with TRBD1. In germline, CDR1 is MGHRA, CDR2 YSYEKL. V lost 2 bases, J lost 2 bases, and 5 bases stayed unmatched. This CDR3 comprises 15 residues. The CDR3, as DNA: TGCGCCAGCAGCCAACCGGGACAGAGAAACTATGGCTACACCTTC. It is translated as CASSQPGQRNYGYTF.

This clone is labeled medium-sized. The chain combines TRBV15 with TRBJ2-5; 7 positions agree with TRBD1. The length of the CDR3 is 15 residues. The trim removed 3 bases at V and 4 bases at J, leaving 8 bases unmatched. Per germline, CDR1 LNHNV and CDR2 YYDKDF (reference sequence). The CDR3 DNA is TGTGCCACCAGCAGGGCACTGAACAGGGGAGAGACCCAGTACTTC. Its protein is CATSRALNRGETQYF.

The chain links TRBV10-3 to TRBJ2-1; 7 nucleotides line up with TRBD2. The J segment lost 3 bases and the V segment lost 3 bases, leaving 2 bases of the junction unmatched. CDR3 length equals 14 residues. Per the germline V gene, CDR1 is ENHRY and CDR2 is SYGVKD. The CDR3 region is CAISDSGIYNEQFF. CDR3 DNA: TGTGCCATCAGTGACAGCGGGATCTACAATGAGCAGTTCTTC.

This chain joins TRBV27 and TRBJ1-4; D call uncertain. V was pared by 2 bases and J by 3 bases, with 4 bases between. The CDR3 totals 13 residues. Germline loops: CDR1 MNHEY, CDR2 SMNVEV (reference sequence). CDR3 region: CASSLGSNEKLFF. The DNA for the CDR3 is TGTGCCAGCAGTTTAGGCTCTAATGAAAAACTGTTTTTT.

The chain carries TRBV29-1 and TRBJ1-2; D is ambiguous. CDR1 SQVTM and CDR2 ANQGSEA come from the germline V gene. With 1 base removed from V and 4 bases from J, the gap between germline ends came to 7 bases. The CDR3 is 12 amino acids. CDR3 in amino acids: CSVEGGSYGYTF. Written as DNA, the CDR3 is TGCAGCGTTGAAGGGGGATCCTATGGCTACACCTTC.

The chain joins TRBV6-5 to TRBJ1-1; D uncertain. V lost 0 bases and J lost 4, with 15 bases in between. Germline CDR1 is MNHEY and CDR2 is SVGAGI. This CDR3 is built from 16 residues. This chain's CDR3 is CASSYSDPLWGTEAFF. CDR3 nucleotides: TGTGCCAGCAGTTACTCCGACCCCTTATGGGGCACTGAAGCTTTCTTT.

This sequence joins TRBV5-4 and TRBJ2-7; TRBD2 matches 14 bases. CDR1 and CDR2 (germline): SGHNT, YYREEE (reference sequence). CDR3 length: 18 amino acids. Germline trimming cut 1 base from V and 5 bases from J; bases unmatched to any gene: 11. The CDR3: CASSLPPGTSGSMNEQYF. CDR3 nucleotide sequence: TGTGCCAGCAGCTTGCCACCCGGGACTAGCGGGAGTATGAACGAGCAGTACTTC.

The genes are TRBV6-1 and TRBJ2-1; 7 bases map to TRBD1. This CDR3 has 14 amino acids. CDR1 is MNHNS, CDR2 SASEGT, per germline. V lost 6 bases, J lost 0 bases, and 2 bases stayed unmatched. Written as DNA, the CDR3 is TGTGCCAGCAGAAGGACAGGCTCCTACAATGAGCAGTTCTTC. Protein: CASRRTGSYNEQFF.

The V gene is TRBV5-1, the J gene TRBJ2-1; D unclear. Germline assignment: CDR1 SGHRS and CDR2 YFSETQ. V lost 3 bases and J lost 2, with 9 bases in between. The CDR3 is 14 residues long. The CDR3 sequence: CASSSLDTYNEQFF. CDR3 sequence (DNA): TGCGCCAGCAGCTCTCTAGATACCTACAATGAGCAGTTCTTC.

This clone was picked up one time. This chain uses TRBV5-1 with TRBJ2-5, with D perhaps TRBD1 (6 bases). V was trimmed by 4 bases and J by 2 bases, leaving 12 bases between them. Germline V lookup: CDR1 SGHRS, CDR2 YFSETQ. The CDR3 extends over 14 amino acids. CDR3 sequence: CASSRQAIQETQYF. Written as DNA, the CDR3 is TGCGCCAGCAGCCGACAGGCGATTCAAGAGACCCAGTACTTC.

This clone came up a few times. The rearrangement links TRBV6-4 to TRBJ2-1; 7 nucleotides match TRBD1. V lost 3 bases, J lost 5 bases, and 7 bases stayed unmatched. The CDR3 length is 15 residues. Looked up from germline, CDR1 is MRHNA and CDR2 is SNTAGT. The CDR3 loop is CASSEEGGTHNEQFF. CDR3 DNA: TGTGCCAGCAGTGAGGAAGGGGGCACCCACAATGAGCAGTTCTTC.

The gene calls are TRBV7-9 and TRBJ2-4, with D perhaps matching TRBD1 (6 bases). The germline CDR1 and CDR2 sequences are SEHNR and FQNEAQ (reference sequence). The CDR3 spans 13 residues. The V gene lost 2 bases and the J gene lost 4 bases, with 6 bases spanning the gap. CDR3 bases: TGTGCCAGCAGCTTAACAGGGAAAAACATTCAGTACTTC. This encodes CASSLTGKNIQYF.